This T cell receptor beta chain emerged from a study of T-cell reconstitution after alpha-beta-depleted transplantation in children. Whole-study findings and limits: Diversity and T-cell counts at one year after transplant derived mostly from new T cells.

Researchers prepared the TCRbeta library using unique molecular identifiers, the study reports. Via MiXCR, TCRdb re-called the PCR reads, giving one row per CDR3 protein. The sample has 250,000 to 300,000 distinct CDR3 sequences, around 10% seen once. The CDR3 is made up of 15 amino acids. V trimming: 0 bases; J trimming: 4 bases; junction bases outside the gene matches: 1. Germline-derived CDR1 and CDR2 are SGDLS and YYNGEE. The table lists this clonotype with many counts. The antigen is undetermined. The origin of this receptor is a male patient between 2 and 10 years old who had a stem cell transplant for chronic granulomatous disease, so the T cells may come from the graft donor. The starting material was peripheral blood, obtained 180 days after TCRalphabeta/CD19-depleted stem cell transplant. V gene TRBV9 combines with J gene TRBJ2-1, with 10 bases fitting TRBD2. Here the CDR3 reads CASSVVAGGYNEQFF. The DNA for the CDR3 is TGTGCCAGCAGCGTAGTAGCGGGAGGTTACAATGAGCAGTTCTTC.